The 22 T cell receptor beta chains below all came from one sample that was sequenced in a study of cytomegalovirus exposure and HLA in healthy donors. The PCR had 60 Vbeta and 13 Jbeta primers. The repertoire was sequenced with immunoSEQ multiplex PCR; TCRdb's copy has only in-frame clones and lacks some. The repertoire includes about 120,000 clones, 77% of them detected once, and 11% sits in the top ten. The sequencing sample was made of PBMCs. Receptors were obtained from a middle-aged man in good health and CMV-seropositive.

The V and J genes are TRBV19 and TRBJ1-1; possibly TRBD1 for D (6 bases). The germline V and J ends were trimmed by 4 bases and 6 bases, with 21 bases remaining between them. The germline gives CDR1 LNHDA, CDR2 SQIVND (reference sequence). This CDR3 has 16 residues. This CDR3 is CASSTRPNRASAEAFF. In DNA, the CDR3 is TGTGCCAGTAGTACCCGCCCAAACAGGGCGTCGGCTGAAGCTTTCTTT.

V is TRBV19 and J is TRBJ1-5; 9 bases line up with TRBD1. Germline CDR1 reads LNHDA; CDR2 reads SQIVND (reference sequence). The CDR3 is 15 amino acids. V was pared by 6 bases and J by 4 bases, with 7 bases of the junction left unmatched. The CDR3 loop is CASSPRTGANQPQHF. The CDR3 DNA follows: TGTGCCAGTAGCCCACGGACAGGGGCTAATCAGCCCCAGCATTTT.

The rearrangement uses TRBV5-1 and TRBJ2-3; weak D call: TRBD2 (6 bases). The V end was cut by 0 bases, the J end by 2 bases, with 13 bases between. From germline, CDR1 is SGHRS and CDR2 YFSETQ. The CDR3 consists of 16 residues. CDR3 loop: CASSLADAGNTDTQYF. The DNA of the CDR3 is TGCGCCAGCAGCTTGGCCGACGCGGGGAACACAGATACGCAGTATTTT.

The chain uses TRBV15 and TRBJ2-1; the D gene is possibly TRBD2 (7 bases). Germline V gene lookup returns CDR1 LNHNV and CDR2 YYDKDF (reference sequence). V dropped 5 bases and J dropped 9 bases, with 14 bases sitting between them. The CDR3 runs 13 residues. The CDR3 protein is CATSARRGLEQFF. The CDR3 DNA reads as TGTGCCACCAGCGCCCGGCGGGGGCTTGAGCAGTTCTTC.

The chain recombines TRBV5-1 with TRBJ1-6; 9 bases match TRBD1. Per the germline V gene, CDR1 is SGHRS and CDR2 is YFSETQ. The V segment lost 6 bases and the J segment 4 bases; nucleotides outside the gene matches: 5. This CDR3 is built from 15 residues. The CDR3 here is CASTVGQGYNSPLHF. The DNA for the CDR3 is TGCGCCAGCACCGTCGGACAGGGGTATAATTCACCCCTCCACTTT.

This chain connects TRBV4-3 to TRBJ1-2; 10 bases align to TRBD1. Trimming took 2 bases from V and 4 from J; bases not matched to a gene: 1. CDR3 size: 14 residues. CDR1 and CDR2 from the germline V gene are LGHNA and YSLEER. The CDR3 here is CASSQRTGGYGYTF. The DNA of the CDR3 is TGCGCCAGCAGCCAACGGACAGGGGGCTATGGCTACACCTTC.

The chain's CDR3 is CAISDWTGYGYTF. CDR3 sequence (DNA): TGTGCCATCAGTGATTGGACAGGATATGGCTACACCTTC. The chain employs TRBV10-3 and TRBJ1-2; 7 nucleotides line up with TRBD1. The V gene end was trimmed by 3 bases and the J gene end by 5 bases; junction bases not matched to a gene: 3. Germline V gene data show CDR1 as ENHRY and CDR2 as SYGVKD. The CDR3 covers 13 residues.

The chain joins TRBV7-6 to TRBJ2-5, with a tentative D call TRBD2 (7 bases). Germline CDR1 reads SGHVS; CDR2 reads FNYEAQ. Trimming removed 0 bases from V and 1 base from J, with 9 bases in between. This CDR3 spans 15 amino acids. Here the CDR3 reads CASSLAAGAQETQYF. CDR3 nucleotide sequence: TGTGCCAGCAGCTTAGCGGCGGGGGCCCAAGAGACCCAGTACTTC.

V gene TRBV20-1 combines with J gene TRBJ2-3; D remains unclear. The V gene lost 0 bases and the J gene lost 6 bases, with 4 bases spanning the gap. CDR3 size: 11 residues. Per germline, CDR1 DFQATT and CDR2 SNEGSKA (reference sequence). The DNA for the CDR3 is TGCAGTGCTAGAGATTCGGATACGCAGTATTTT. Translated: CSARDSDTQYF.

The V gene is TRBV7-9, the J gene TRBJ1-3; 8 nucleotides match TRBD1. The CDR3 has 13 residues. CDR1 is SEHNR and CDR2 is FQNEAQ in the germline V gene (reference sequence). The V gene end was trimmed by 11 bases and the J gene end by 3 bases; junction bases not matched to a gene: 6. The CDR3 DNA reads TGTGCCGTTAACAGGGGGAGTGGAAACACCATATATTTT. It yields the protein CAVNRGSGNTIYF.

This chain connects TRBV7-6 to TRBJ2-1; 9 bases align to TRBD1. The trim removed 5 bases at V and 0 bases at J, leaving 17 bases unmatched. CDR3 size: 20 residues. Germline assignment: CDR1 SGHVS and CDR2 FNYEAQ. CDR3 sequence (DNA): TGTGCCAGCAGCAGACGGGGGGACAGGGTCAGTGCAGACTCCTACAATGAGCAGTTCTTC. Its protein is CASSRRGDRVSADSYNEQFF.

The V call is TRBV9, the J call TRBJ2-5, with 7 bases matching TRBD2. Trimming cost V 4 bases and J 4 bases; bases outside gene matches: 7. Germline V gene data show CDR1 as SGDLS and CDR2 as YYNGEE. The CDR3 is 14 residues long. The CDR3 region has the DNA TGTGCCAGCAGCTCACTTGCGGGGGTAGAGACCCAGTACTTC. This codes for CASSSLAGVETQYF.

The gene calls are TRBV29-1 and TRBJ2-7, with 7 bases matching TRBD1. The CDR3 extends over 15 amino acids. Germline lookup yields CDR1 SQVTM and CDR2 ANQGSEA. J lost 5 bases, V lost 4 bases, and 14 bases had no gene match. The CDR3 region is CSVVLLTGLEDEQYF. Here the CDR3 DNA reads TGCAGCGTTGTCCTTCTGACAGGGCTAGAGGACGAGCAGTACTTC.

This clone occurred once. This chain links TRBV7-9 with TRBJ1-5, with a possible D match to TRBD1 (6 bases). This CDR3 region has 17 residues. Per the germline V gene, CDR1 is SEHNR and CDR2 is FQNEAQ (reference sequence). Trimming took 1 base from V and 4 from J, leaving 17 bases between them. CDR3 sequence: CASSLDRASGINQPQHF. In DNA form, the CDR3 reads TGTGCCAGCAGCTTAGACAGGGCGAGTGGTATTAATCAGCCCCAGCATTTT. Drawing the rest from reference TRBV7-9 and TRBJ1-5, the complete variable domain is DTGVSQNPRHKITKRGQNVTFRCDPISEHNRLYWYRQTLGQGPEFLTYFQNEAQLEKSRLLSDRFSAERPKGSFSTLEIQRTEQGDSAMYLCASSLDRASGINQPQHFGDGTRLSIL.

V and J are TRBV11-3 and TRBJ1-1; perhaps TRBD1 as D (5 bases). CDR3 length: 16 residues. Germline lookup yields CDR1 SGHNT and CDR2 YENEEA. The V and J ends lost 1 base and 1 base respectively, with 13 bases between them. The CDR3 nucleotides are TGTGCCAGCAGCTTAGGCCCCCGGGGGTCGAACACTGAAGCTTTCTTT. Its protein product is CASSLGPRGSNTEAFF.

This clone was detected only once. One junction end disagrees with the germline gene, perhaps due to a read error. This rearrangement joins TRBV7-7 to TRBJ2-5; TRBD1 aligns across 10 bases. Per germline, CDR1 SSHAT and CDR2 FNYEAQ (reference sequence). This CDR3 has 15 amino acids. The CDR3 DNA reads TGTGCTAGCAGCTTAGGGACAGGGGTCCAAGAGACCCAGTACTTC. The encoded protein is CASSLGTGVQETQYF.

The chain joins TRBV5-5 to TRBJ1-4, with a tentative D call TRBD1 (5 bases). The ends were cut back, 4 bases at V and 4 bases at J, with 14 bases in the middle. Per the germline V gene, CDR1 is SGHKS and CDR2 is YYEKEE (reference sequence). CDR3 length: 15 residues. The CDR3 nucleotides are TGTGCCAGCAGCGTAGGACACGAAGTTAATGAAAAACTGTTTTTT. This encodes CASSVGHEVNEKLFF.

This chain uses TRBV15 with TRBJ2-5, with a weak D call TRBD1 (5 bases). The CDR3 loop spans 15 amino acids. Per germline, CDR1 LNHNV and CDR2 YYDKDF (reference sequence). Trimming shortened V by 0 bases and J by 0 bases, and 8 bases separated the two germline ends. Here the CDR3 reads CATSRDRQYQETQYF. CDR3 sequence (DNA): TGTGCCACCAGCAGAGATCGACAGTACCAAGAGACCCAGTACTTC.

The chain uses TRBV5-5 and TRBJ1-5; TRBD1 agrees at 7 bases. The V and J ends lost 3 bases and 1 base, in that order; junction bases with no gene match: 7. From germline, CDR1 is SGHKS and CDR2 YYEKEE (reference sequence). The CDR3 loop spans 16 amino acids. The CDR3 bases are TGTGCCAGCAGCTCCTATGACAGGGTCAGCAATCAGCCCCAGCATTTT. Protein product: CASSSYDRVSNQPQHF.

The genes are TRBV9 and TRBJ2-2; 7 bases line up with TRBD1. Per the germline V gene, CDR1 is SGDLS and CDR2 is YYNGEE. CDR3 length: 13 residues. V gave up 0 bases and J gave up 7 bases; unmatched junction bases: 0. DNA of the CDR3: TGTGCCAGCAGCGTAGGACAGGGCGGGGAGCTGTTTTTT. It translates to CASSVGQGGELFF.

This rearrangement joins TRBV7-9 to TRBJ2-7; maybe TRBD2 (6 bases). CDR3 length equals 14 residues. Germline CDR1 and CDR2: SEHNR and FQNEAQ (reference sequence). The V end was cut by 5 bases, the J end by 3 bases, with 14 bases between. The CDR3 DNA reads TGTGCCAGCAGCCCCGCGGGGTATTTCTACGAGCAGTACTTC. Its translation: CASSPAGYFYEQYF.

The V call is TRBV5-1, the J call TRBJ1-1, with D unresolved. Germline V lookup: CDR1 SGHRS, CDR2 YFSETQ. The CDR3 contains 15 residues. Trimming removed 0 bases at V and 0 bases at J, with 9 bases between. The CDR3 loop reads CASSLEAGLNTEAFF. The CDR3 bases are TGCGCCAGCAGCTTGGAGGCAGGCCTGAACACTGAAGCTTTCTTT.